This T cell receptor (beta chain) was retrieved from a study of blood T cell repertoires in COVID-19. CDR3 length equals 11 residues. Per germline, CDR1 SQVTM and CDR2 ANQGSEA. Trimming shortened V by 4 bases and J by 0 bases, and 4 bases separated the two germline ends. The data were produced by immunoSEQ multiplex PCR, yet TCRdb's version contains in-frame clones alone and is incomplete. This table holds some 120,000 clones, more than 90% found once. The chain recombines TRBV29-1 with TRBJ2-7; D uncertain. The sample was peripheral blood. The receptor comes from a man between 60 and 70 years old with COVID-19, enrolled during active disease. As DNA, the CDR3 is TGCAGCGTTGGCAGCTCCTACGAGCAGTACTTC. Protein product: CSVGSSYEQYF.